The source of this T cell receptor beta chain is a study of T cell responses to AZD1222 COVID-19 vaccine. Trimming took 2 bases from V and 5 from J, leaving 13 bases between them. The CDR3 contains 14 residues. Germline CDR1 is SGHRS and CDR2 is YFSETQ. Method: immunoSEQ multiplex PCR; TCRdb's copy keeps in-frame clones and lacks some. The table has 100,000 to 150,000 clones, approximately 91% seen once. Pooled in the analysis were second doses at about 4 or about 12 weeks. The clonotype comes from an adult who received the AZD1222 COVID-19 vaccine. The J gene is TRBJ1-1, the V gene TRBV5-1; D gene uncertain. The specimen comprised peripheral blood, sampled 28 days after the second AZD1222 dose. CDR3 amino acids: CASSLTSPETEAFF. In DNA, the CDR3 is TGCGCCAGCAGCTTAACCTCCCCGGAAACTGAAGCTTTCTTT.